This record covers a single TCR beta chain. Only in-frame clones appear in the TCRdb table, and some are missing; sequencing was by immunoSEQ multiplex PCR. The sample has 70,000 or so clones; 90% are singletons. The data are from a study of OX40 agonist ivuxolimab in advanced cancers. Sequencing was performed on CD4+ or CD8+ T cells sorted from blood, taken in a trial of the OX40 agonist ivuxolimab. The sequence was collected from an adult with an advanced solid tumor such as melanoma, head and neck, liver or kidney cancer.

Written as DNA, the CDR3 is TGTGCCAGCAGCTTAGTGGTAGCGGGAGGTGGGGCAGATACGCAGTATTTT. It codes for CASSLVVAGGGADTQYF. This chain joins TRBV7-8 and TRBJ2-3; 10 bases fit TRBD2. Per the germline V gene, CDR1 is SGHVS and CDR2 is FQNEAQ. This CDR3 comprises 17 residues. The J segment lost 4 bases and the V segment lost 1 base, leaving 8 bases of the junction unmatched. Full variable domain (rest looked up from reference TRBV7-8 and TRBJ2-3): GAGVSQSPRYKVAKRGQDVALRCDPISGHVSLFWYQQALGQGPEFLTYFQNEAQLDKSGLPSDRFFAERPEGSVSTLKIQRTQQEDSAVYLCASSLVVAGGGADTQYFGPGTRLTVL.